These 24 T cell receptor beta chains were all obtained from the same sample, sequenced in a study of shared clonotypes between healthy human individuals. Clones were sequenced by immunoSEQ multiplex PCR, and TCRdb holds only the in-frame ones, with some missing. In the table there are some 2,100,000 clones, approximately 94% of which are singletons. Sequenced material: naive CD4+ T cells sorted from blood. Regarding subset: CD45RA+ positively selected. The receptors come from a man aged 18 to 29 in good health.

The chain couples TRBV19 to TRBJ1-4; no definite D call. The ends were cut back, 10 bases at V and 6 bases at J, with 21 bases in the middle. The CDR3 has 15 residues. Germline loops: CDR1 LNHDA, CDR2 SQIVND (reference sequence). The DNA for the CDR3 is TGTGCCACTAAGGACCGCTGGCTAAGGCATGAAAAACTGTTTTTT. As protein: CATKDRWLRHEKLFF.

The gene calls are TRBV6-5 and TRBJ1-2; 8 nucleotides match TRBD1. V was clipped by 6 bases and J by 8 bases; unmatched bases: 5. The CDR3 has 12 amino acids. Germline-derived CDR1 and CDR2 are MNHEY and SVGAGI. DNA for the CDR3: TGTGCCAGCAGCTCACAGGGGGAGGGCTACACCTTC. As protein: CASSSQGEGYTF.

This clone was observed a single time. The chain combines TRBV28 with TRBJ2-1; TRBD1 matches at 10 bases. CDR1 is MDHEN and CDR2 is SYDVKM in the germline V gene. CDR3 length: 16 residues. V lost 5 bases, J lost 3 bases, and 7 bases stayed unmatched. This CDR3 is CASSQGDRGIYNEQFF. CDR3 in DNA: TGTGCCAGCAGTCAAGGGGACAGGGGTATCTACAATGAGCAGTTCTTC.

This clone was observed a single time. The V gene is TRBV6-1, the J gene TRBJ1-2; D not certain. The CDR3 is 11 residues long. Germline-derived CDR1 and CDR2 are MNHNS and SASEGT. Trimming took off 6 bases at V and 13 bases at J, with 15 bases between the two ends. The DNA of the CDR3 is TGTGCCAGCAGGAGGTCCGGGGAATCCACCTTC. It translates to CASRRSGESTF.

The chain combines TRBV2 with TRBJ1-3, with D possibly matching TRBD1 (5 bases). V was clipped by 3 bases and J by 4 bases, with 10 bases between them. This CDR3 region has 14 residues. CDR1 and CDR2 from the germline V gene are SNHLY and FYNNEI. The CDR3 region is CASSETARGNTIYF. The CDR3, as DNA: TGTGCCAGCAGTGAGACAGCGAGAGGAAACACCATATATTTT.

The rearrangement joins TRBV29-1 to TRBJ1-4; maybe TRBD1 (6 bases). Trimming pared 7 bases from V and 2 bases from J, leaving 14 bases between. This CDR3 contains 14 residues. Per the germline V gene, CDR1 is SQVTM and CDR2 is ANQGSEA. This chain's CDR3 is CSALLTGTNEKLFF. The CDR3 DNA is TGCAGCGCCCTCTTAACAGGGACTAATGAAAAACTGTTTTTT.

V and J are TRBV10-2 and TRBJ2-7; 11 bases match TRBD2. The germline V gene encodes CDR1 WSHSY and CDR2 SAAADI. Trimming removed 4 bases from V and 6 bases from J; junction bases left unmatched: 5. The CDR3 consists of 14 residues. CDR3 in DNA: TGCGCCAGCAGTGCGGGTAGCGGGAGGGCCGAGCAGTACTTC. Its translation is CASSAGSGRAEQYF.

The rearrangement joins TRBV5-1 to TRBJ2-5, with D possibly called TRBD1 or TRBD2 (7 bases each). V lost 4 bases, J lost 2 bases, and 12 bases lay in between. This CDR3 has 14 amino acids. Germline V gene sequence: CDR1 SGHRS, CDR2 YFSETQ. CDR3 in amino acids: CASSRGGQQETQYF. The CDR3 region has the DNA TGCGCCAGCAGCCGCGGGGGACAGCAAGAGACCCAGTACTTC.

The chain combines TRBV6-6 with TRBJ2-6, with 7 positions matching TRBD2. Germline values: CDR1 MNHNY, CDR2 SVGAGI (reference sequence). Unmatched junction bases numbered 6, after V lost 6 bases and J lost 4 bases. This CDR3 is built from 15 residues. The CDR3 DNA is TGTGCCAGCAGGCCAGCGGGGTCCGGGGCCAACGTCCTGACTTTC. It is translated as CASRPAGSGANVLTF.

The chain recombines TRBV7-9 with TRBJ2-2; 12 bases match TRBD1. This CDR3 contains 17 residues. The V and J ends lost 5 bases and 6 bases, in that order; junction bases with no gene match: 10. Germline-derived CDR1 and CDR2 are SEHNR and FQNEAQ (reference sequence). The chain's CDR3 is CASSRRDRGPLAGELFF. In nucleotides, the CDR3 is TGTGCCAGCAGCCGCCGGGACAGGGGGCCTCTTGCCGGGGAGCTGTTTTTT.

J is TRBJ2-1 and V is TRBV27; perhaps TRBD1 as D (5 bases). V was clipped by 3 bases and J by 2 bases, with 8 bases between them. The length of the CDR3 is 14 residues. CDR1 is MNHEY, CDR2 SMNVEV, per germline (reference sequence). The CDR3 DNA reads TGTGCCAGCAGTTTTTCAGGGCCCTACAATGAGCAGTTCTTC. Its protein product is CASSFSGPYNEQFF.

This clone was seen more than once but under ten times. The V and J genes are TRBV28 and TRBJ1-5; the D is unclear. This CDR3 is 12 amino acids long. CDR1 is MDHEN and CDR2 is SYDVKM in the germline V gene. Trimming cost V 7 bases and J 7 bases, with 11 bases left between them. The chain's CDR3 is CASTLGIQPQHF. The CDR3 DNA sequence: TGTGCCAGCACCCTGGGAATCCAGCCCCAGCATTTT.

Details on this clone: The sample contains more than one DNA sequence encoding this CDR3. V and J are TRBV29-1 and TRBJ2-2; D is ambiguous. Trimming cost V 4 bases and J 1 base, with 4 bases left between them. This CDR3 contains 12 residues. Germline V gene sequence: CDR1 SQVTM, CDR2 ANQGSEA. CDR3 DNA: TGCAGCGTTGCCAGGAACACCGGGGAGCTGTTTTTT. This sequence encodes CSVARNTGELFF.

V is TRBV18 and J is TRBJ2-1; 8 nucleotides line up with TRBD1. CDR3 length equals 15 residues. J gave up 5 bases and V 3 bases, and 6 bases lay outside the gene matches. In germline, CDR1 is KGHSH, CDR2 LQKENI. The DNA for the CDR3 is TGTGCCAGCTCACCCCCCGGGACAGGAAACAATGAGCAGTTCTTC. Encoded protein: CASSPPGTGNNEQFF.

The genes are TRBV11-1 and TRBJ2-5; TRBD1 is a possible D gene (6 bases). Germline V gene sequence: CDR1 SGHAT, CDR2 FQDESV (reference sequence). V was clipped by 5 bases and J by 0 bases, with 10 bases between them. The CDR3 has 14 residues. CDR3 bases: TGTGCCAGCAGCCTCCGGGACAACCAAGAGACCCAGTACTTC. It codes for CASSLRDNQETQYF.

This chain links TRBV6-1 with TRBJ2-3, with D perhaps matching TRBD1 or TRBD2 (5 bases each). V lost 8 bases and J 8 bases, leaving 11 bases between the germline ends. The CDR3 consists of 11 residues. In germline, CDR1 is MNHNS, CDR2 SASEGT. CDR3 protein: CASGAEGTQYF. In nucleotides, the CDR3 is TGTGCCAGCGGGGCCGAGGGTACGCAGTATTTT.

In nucleotides, the CDR3 is TGTGCCAGCAGCGACAGGATCTATGGCTACACCTTC. It encodes CASSDRIYGYTF. The gene calls are TRBV2 and TRBJ1-2; D may be TRBD1 (6 bases). V was trimmed by 6 bases and J by 4 bases, leaving 9 bases between them. This CDR3 is built from 12 residues. The V gene's germline CDR1 is SNHLY and CDR2 FYNNEI.

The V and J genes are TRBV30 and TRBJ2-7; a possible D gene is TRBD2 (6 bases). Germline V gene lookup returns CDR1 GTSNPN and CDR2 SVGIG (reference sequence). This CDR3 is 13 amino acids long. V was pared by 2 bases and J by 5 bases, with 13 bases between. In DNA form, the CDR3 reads TGTGCCTGGAGTTGGGAGGTCGGTGACGAGCAGTACTTC. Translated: CAWSWEVGDEQYF.

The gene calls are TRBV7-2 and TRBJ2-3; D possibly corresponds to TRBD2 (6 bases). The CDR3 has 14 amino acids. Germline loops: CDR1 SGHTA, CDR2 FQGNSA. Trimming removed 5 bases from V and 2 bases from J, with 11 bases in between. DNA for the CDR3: TGTGCCAGCAGCCCGCGGGACGTCACAGATACGCAGTATTTT. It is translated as CASSPRDVTDTQYF.

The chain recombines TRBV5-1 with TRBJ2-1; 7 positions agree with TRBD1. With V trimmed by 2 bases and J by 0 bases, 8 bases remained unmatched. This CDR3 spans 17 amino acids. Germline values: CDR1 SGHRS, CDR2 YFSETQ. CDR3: CASSLALQGLSYNEQFF. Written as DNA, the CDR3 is TGCGCCAGCAGCTTAGCACTACAGGGGCTCTCCTACAATGAGCAGTTCTTC.

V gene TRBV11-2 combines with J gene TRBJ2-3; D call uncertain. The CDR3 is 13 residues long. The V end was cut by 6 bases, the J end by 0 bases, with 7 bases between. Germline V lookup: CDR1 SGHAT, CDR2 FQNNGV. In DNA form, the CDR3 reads TGTGCCAGCAGATACACTAGCACAGATACGCAGTATTTT. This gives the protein CASRYTSTDTQYF. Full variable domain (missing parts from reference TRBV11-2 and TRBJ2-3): EAGVAQSPRYKIIEKRQSVAFWCNPISGHATLYWYQQILGQGPKLLIQFQNNGVVDDSQLPKDRFSAERLKGVDSTLKIQPAKLEDSAVYLCASRYTSTDTQYFGPGTRLTVL.

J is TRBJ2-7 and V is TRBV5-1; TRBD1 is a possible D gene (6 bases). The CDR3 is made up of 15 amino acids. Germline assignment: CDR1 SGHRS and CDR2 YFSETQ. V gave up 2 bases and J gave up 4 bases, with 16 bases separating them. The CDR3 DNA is TGCGCCAGCAGCTTACAGGGTGGAGTGGGATACGAGCAGTACTTC. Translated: CASSLQGGVGYEQYF. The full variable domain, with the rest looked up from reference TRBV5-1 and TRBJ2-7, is KAGVTQTPRYLIKTRGQQVTLSCSPISGHRSVSWYQQTPGQGLQFLFEYFSETQRNKGNFPGRFSGRQFSNSRSEMNVSTLELGDSALYLCASSLQGGVGYEQYFGPGTRLTVT.

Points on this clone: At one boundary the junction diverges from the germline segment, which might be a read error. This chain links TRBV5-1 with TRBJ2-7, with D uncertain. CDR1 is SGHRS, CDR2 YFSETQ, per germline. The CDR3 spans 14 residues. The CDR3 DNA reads TGCGCCAGCAGCTTGGCGCTCCTCTCCTCCGAGCAGTACTTC. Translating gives CASSLALLSSEQYF.

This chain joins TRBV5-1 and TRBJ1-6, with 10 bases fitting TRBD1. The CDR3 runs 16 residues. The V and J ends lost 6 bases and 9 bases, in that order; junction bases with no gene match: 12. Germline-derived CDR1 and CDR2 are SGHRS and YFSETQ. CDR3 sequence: CASTQTGGDVGSPLHF. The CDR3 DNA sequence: TGCGCCAGCACCCAGACAGGGGGCGACGTGGGTTCACCCCTCCACTTT.